The source of this T cell receptor (beta chain) is a study of cytomegalovirus exposure and HLA in healthy donors. Study observations and caveats: Follow-up analysis later connected one missense variant in DCLRE1C with trimming of TCR beta V- and J-genes.

Amplification used 60 Vbeta primers and 13 Jbeta primers. In the authors' methods: It was a later analysis that counted about 80 million unique TCR beta chains, of which around 11 million were shared. The method was immunoSEQ multiplex PCR; TCRdb's version includes in-frame clones alone and lacks a portion of them. V, J and clone size are taken as reported in that table, and D and trimming were inferred from the DNA itself. The sample holds roughly 63,000 clones, 75% seen once. This CDR3 is 15 amino acids long. Germline V gene lookup returns CDR1 SGHVS and CDR2 FQNEAQ. Trimming removed 1 base at V and 1 base at J, with 11 bases between. For this clone: Its antigen is undetermined.

Healthy individuals who donated bone marrow served as the donors. This chain uses TRBV7-8 with TRBJ2-7, with D possibly matching TRBD2 (7 bases). Sequencing was done on a sample of PBMCs. This sequence originates from a middle-aged woman in good health and CMV-seropositive. CDR3 DNA: TGTGCCAGCAGCTTAGGGCGGGGGCTATCCTACGAGCAGTACTTC. Its protein is CASSLGRGLSYEQYF.